Shown below are 26 T cell receptor beta chains from a single sample sequenced in a study of blood T cell repertoires in COVID-19. TCRdb keeps only in-frame clones here, not all; method: immunoSEQ multiplex PCR. The sample includes 80,000 to 95,000 clones, 65% to 80% of them seen just once. Sequencing used peripheral blood. These receptors all stem from an elderly woman with active or convalescent COVID-19.

The chain uses TRBV2 and TRBJ2-2, with D perhaps matching TRBD2 (6 bases). The germline V gene encodes CDR1 SNHLY and CDR2 FYNNEI. The germline V and J ends were trimmed by 8 bases and 2 bases, with 12 bases remaining between them. The CDR3 covers 14 residues. Here the CDR3 DNA reads TGTGCCAGCGCTAAGGAGGGTAACACCGGGGAGCTGTTTTTT. It codes for CASAKEGNTGELFF.

The chain has TRBV6-5 and TRBJ1-1; 10 nucleotides align to TRBD1. This CDR3 spans 15 amino acids. The V segment lost 5 bases and the J segment 3 bases; nucleotides outside the gene matches: 6. Germline-derived CDR1 and CDR2 are MNHEY and SVGAGI. This CDR3 reads CASSKRTGGYTEAFF. CDR3 coding DNA: TGTGCCAGCAGTAAACGGACAGGGGGTTACACTGAAGCTTTCTTT.

V usage is TRBV19 and J usage is TRBJ1-1; D is unclear. The CDR3 covers 13 residues. Between the trimmed V and J ends, which lost 8 bases and 1 base, there was a span of 11 bases. Per germline, CDR1 LNHDA and CDR2 SQIVND (reference sequence). The CDR3 DNA reads as TGTGCCAGTTCCCTCCTCGGGAACACTGAAGCTTTCTTT. It is translated as CASSLLGNTEAFF. The complete variable domain, with remaining parts taken from reference TRBV19 and TRBJ1-1, reads DGGITQSPKYLFRKEGQNVTLSCEQNLNHDAMYWYRQDPGQGLRLIYYSQIVNDFQKGDIAEGYSVSREKKESFPLTVTSAQKNPTAFYLCASSLLGNTEAFFGQGTRLTVV.

This chain uses TRBV10-3 with TRBJ2-3; 9 bases align to TRBD1. CDR3 size: 16 residues. V lost 3 bases to trimming and J lost 5 bases; unmatched junction nucleotides: 9. Germline V gene sequence: CDR1 ENHRY, CDR2 SYGVKD. The CDR3 is CAISEPGQGKGDTQYF. CDR3 nucleotides: TGTGCCATCAGTGAACCGGGACAGGGAAAAGGAGATACGCAGTATTTT.

V usage is TRBV7-2 and J usage is TRBJ1-1, with D possibly matching TRBD1 (6 bases). The V end lost 3 bases, the J end lost 4 bases, and 15 bases lay between the germline ends. The CDR3 contains 15 residues. Germline V lookup: CDR1 SGHTA, CDR2 FQGNSA. CDR3 loop: CASSLTGAPRTEAFF. CDR3 DNA: TGTGCCAGCAGCTTGACAGGAGCCCCGCGCACTGAAGCTTTCTTT.

This clone was seen once. Other DNA sequences of this sample code for an identical CDR3. The chain uses TRBV5-4 and TRBJ2-6; D is ambiguous. CDR1 and CDR2 from the germline V gene are SGHNT and YYREEE (reference sequence). With 3 bases removed from V and 1 base from J, the gap between germline ends came to 8 bases. The CDR3 has 15 amino acids. The CDR3 sequence: CASSSGVSGANVLTF. The CDR3 DNA sequence: TGTGCCAGCAGCTCTGGAGTGTCTGGGGCCAACGTCCTGACTTTC.

V is TRBV5-6 and J is TRBJ2-7; TRBD2 aligns across 11 bases. V lost 2 bases to trimming and J lost 3 bases; unmatched junction nucleotides: 1. Germline assignment: CDR1 SGHDT and CDR2 YYEEEE. CDR3 length equals 14 residues. This CDR3 reads CASSFSGGGYEQYF. The CDR3 nucleotides are TGTGCCAGCAGCTTTAGCGGGGGGGGCTACGAGCAGTACTTC.

CDR3 DNA: TGTGCCAGCAGTTCGGGACTAGCGGGTCAGCAGTTCTTC. It specifies CASSSGLAGQQFF. The V call is TRBV28, the J call TRBJ2-1, with 12 bases that match TRBD2. The germline gives CDR1 MDHEN, CDR2 SYDVKM. Germline trimming cut 4 bases from V and 11 bases from J; bases unmatched to any gene: 3. The CDR3 is 13 residues long.

The chain employs TRBV3-1 (or the pseudogene TRBV3-2) and TRBJ2-7; D perhaps matches TRBD2 (5 bases). The CDR3 is 15 amino acids. Germline assignment: CDR1 LGHDT and CDR2 YNNKEL (reference sequence). Trimming took off 5 bases at V and 0 bases at J, with 14 bases between the two ends. The DNA of the CDR3 is TGTGCCAGCAGCTTCACCGGGGTAAGCTCCTACGAGCAGTACTTC. It yields the protein CASSFTGVSSYEQYF.

The V and J genes are TRBV7-2 and TRBJ2-5; TRBD1 is a possible D gene (6 bases). V shed 1 base and J shed 2 bases, with 8 bases lying between them. The CDR3 extends over 14 amino acids. CDR1 and CDR2 from the germline V gene are SGHTA and FQGNSA. The CDR3 protein is CASSLGTVQETQYF. CDR3 nucleotide sequence: TGTGCCAGCAGCTTAGGGACAGTTCAAGAGACCCAGTACTTC.

This sequence joins TRBV5-1 and TRBJ2-5; 7 bases agree with TRBD2. This CDR3 is 16 amino acids long. Germline-derived CDR1 and CDR2 are SGHRS and YFSETQ. Trimming cost V 4 bases and J 5 bases; bases outside gene matches: 14. CDR3 bases: TGCGCCAGCAGCCTGACCTCTAGCGGCGGGGGTGAGACCCAGTACTTC. Residues: CASSLTSSGGGETQYF.

The chain links TRBV30 to TRBJ2-1, with 8 nucleotides matching TRBD1. The CDR3 runs to 16 residues. The J segment lost 6 bases and the V segment lost 3 bases, leaving 13 bases of the junction unmatched. Per germline, CDR1 GTSNPN and CDR2 SVGIG (reference sequence). CDR3 sequence: CAWRLELATGVNEQFF. The CDR3 region has the DNA TGTGCCTGGAGGCTGGAGCTTGCGACAGGGGTCAATGAGCAGTTCTTC.

In its sample, this clone was seen many times. The chain has TRBV5-1 and TRBJ1-2; TRBD1 aligns across 12 bases. This CDR3 spans 14 amino acids. The germline CDR1 and CDR2 sequences are SGHRS and YFSETQ. J lost 7 bases, V lost 2 bases, and 3 bases had no gene match. The CDR3 nucleotides read TGCGCCAGCAGCTTCGGGACAGGGGGCTCTGGCTACACCTTC. This encodes CASSFGTGGSGYTF.

The chain is built from TRBV10-3 and TRBJ2-1; TRBD2 aligns across 11 bases. V gave up 6 bases and J gave up 4 bases; unmatched junction bases: 8. The CDR3 runs to 16 residues. The germline CDR1 and CDR2 sequences are ENHRY and SYGVKD. The CDR3 reads CAISGVAGGTYNEQFF. The CDR3 DNA follows: TGTGCCATCAGCGGGGTAGCGGGGGGGACTTACAATGAGCAGTTCTTC.

The V call is TRBV7-9, the J call TRBJ2-1; TRBD2 agrees at 13 bases. The CDR3 is 15 amino acids. With 3 bases clipped from V and 7 bases from J, the junction kept 3 bases outside the gene matches. Germline V gives CDR1 SEHNR, CDR2 FQNEAQ (reference sequence). The CDR3 protein is CASSLTSGGLNEQFF. CDR3 nucleotide sequence: TGTGCCAGCAGCTTGACTAGCGGGGGGCTGAATGAGCAGTTCTTC.

This clone was seen a single time. The genes are TRBV6-1 and TRBJ1-4; tentative D call: TRBD1 (5 bases). CDR3 length equals 18 residues. Trimming removed 4 bases at V and 0 bases at J, with 18 bases between. The germline gives CDR1 MNHNS, CDR2 SASEGT. The CDR3: CASSAAGLTFATNEKLFF. The DNA of the CDR3 is TGTGCCAGCAGTGCAGCGGGACTGACGTTTGCAACTAATGAAAAACTGTTTTTT.

The V gene is TRBV10-3, the J gene TRBJ2-2, with 11 bases lining up with TRBD1. Germline assignment: CDR1 ENHRY and CDR2 SYGVKD. V lost 7 bases, J lost 7 bases, and 14 bases stayed unmatched. The CDR3 has 17 amino acids. CDR3 DNA sequence: TGTGCCATCACCGCCCGCCAGGACAGGGGGCTCGACGGGGAGCTGTTTTTT. Translated: CAITARQDRGLDGELFF.

The chain recombines TRBV6-5 with TRBJ1-2, with D uncertain. V lost 6 bases to trimming and J lost 0 bases, with 11 bases between them. The CDR3 length is 14 residues. Looked up from germline, CDR1 is MNHEY and CDR2 is SVGAGI. This CDR3 is CASSGFDSNYGYTF. The CDR3 DNA sequence: TGTGCCAGCAGCGGTTTCGATTCTAACTATGGCTACACCTTC.

V is TRBV18 and J is TRBJ1-1, with D uncertain. The CDR3 is 13 residues long. Germline-derived CDR1 and CDR2 are KGHSH and LQKENI. V was pared by 6 bases and J by 4 bases, with 12 bases between. The CDR3 DNA reads TGTGCCAGCTCTCCTTACGCGCGCACTGAAGCTTTCTTT. Protein sequence: CASSPYARTEAFF.

This clone was counted between two and nine times. V and J are TRBV21-1 and TRBJ1-1. TRBV21-1 is described as a pseudogene. The CDR3 contains 13 residues. The chain's CDR3 is CAIRRAVNTEAFF. In nucleotides, the CDR3 is TGTGCCATCCGGCGGGCAGTGAACACTGAAGCTTTCTTT.

CDR3 loop: CASRDRASYEQYF. The CDR3 region has the DNA TGTGCCAGCAGGGACAGGGCATCTTACGAGCAGTACTTC. The V and J genes are TRBV6-5 and TRBJ2-7, with 8 bases matching TRBD1. Germline loops: CDR1 MNHEY, CDR2 SVGAGI. This CDR3 region has 13 residues. The junction had 5 bases not matched to a gene; V was cut back by 6 bases and J by 4 bases.

The chain couples TRBV7-9 to TRBJ1-4; D is possibly TRBD1 (6 bases). Per germline, CDR1 SEHNR and CDR2 FQNEAQ (reference sequence). CDR3 length: 18 amino acids. V lost 6 bases and J 1 base, leaving 21 bases between the germline ends. The CDR3 bases are TGTGCCAGCAGTCCCGCCATCAGGGGCGCGTTAACTAATGAAAAACTGTTTTTT. Translation gives CASSPAIRGALTNEKLFF.

The genes are TRBV11-2 and TRBJ1-6; D not resolved. The V end was cut by 5 bases, the J end by 9 bases, with 20 bases between. Germline CDR1 and CDR2: SGHAT and FQNNGV. The CDR3 runs 16 residues. CDR3 amino acids: CASSRVGRSRGSPLHF. DNA of the CDR3: TGTGCCAGCAGCCGGGTAGGCAGATCACGGGGTTCACCCCTCCACTTT.

The CDR3 sequence is CASSFSSNEQFF. The CDR3 DNA sequence: TGTGCCAGCAGCTTTTCTAGCAACGAGCAGTTCTTC. This rearrangement joins TRBV7-9 to TRBJ2-1; possibly TRBD2 for D (5 bases). Germline loops: CDR1 SEHNR, CDR2 FQNEAQ (reference sequence). This CDR3 has 12 residues. Trimming cost V 3 bases and J 10 bases, with 10 bases left between them.

There are a few counts of this clone. The chain carries TRBV6-1 and TRBJ1-5; D call uncertain. V was clipped by 3 bases and J by 5 bases, with 11 bases between them. The V gene's germline CDR1 is MNHNS and CDR2 SASEGT. This CDR3 comprises 14 residues. In nucleotides, the CDR3 is TGTGCCAGCAGTGAGGCCAGCGGGTATCAGCCCCAGCATTTT. Protein sequence: CASSEASGYQPQHF.

The V and J genes are TRBV12-3 or TRBV12-4 and TRBJ1-2; the D gene is possibly TRBD1 (5 bases). The CDR3 covers 12 residues. Trimming removed 3 bases at V and 8 bases at J, with 10 bases between. CDR3 sequence reads: CASSLQGRGYTF. As DNA, the CDR3 is TGTGCCAGCAGTTTGCAGGGTCGAGGCTACACCTTC.